One sample yielded the 19 T cell receptor beta chains listed below, sequenced in a study of response to subunit inactivated influenza vaccine. TCRdb re-derived calls from the RT-PCR reads in MiXCR, one entry per CDR3 protein. The sample lists about 480,000 distinct CDR3 sequences, 13% occurring once. Specimen: PBMCs from blood, collected more than 35 days after vaccination. The receptors derive from a man aged 50 to 60 who received an inactivated influenza vaccine.

A few counts support this clonotype. The chain carries TRBV5-1 and TRBJ2-5, with D possibly called TRBD1 or TRBD2 (5 bases each). This CDR3 spans 15 amino acids. Deletions cut 0 bases from V and 6 bases from J, with 15 bases between. Germline V gene data show CDR1 as SGHRS and CDR2 as YFSETQ. CDR3 in DNA: TGCGCCAGCAGCTTGGTTAGGGACCCCACACAGACCCAGTACTTC. As protein: CASSLVRDPTQTQYF.

This clonotype occurred a few times. CDR3 amino acids: CASSHLAGAGIYEQYF. The CDR3 DNA sequence: TGTGCCAGCAGCCACCTAGCGGGAGCCGGAATCTACGAGCAGTACTTC. This chain links TRBV3-1 with TRBJ2-7; 10 bases are shared with TRBD2. Trimming at V came to 3 bases and at J to 3 bases, leaving 8 bases not matched to a gene. CDR1 is LGHDT, CDR2 YNNKEL, per germline (reference sequence). This CDR3 region has 16 residues.

V is TRBV20-1 and J is TRBJ2-7; D uncertain. V was pared by 3 bases and J by 4 bases, with 16 bases between. The CDR3 covers 14 residues. The germline V gene encodes CDR1 DFQATT and CDR2 SNEGSKA (reference sequence). The CDR3: CSARSEKTLYEQYF. The CDR3 DNA reads as TGCAGTGCTAGGTCGGAGAAGACACTTTACGAGCAGTACTTC.

The rearrangement links TRBV5-1 to TRBJ2-7; D is perhaps TRBD1 (6 bases). The CDR3 covers 14 residues. Trimming left V 4 bases short and J 0 bases short, with 11 bases between. Germline V CDR1 and CDR2: SGHRS, YFSETQ. The CDR3 nucleotides read TGCGCCAGCAGCATCGGACAGACCTCCTACGAGCAGTACTTC. Its protein product is CASSIGQTSYEQYF.

This clonotype was counted many times. This sequence joins TRBV12-3 or TRBV12-4 and TRBJ2-3, with D uncertain. The CDR3 spans 13 residues. The V and J ends lost 2 bases and 0 bases respectively, with 3 bases between them. The CDR3 protein is CASSLWSTDTQYF. The DNA of the CDR3 is TGTGCCAGCAGTTTATGGAGCACAGATACGCAGTATTTT.

The genes are TRBV7-2 and TRBJ2-1; 9 bases match TRBD1. Germline assignment: CDR1 SGHTA and CDR2 FQGNSA. CDR3 size: 13 residues. The V gene end was trimmed by 5 bases and the J gene end by 10 bases; junction bases not matched to a gene: 6. The DNA for the CDR3 is TGTGCCAGCAGCCTAAACAGGGGGCAAGAGCAGTTCTTC. Translating it yields CASSLNRGQEQFF.

The V gene is TRBV7-9, the J gene TRBJ2-1, with TRBD2 matching 10 bases. Trimming took 3 bases from V and 5 from J; bases not matched to a gene: 7. Germline V CDR1 and CDR2: SEHNR, FQNEAQ (reference sequence). The CDR3 loop spans 16 amino acids. For the CDR3, the DNA is TGTGCCAGCAGCTTTCATACTAGCGGGATTAACAATGAGCAGTTCTTC. Translated, it gives CASSFHTSGINNEQFF.

In the case of this clonotype: Because it lacks the conserved phenylalanine or tryptophan at the end, this CDR3 is likely a read error. The gene calls are TRBV12-3 or TRBV12-4 and TRBJ2-7; D unresolved. This CDR3 has 12 amino acids. Trimming took 2 bases from V and 6 from J, leaving 8 bases between them. For the CDR3, the DNA is TGTGCCAGCAGTTTAACGGCGAGCGAGCAGTACCTC. Translating gives CASSLTASEQYL.

This clonotype was seen at least ten times. The genes are TRBV7-2 and TRBJ2-1; 7 nucleotides line up with TRBD1. Germline V gene data show CDR1 as SGHTA and CDR2 as FQGNSA. The CDR3 runs to 12 residues. V trimming: 5 bases; J trimming: 9 bases; junction bases outside the gene matches: 4. The CDR3 loop reads CASSRRQGEQFF. The CDR3 nucleotides read TGTGCCAGCAGCCGCCGACAGGGTGAGCAGTTCTTC.

The V call is TRBV7-8, the J call TRBJ1-1; D might be TRBD1 (5 bases). With 1 base removed from V and 0 bases from J, the gap between germline ends came to 21 bases. The V gene's germline CDR1 is SGHVS and CDR2 FQNEAQ. This CDR3 contains 19 residues. CDR3 sequence (DNA): TGTGCCAGCAGCTTAGAACGTTGGGCAGGGAGGGGTATGAACACTGAAGCTTTCTTT. Translation: CASSLERWAGRGMNTEAFF.

The chain carries TRBV12-3 or TRBV12-4 and TRBJ1-2, with TRBD1 matching 9 bases. The junction had 2 bases not matched to a gene; V was cut back by 1 base and J by 8 bases. The CDR3 is 13 residues long. The chain's CDR3 is CASSLDRGRGYTF. Here the CDR3 DNA reads TGTGCCAGCAGTTTAGACAGGGGGCGAGGCTACACCTTC.

This clonotype was counted a few times. The V call is TRBV28, the J call TRBJ2-3; 7 nucleotides agree with TRBD1. The germline V gene has CDR1 MDHEN and CDR2 SYDVKM. The CDR3 is made up of 19 amino acids. Unmatched junction bases numbered 15, after V lost 1 base and J lost 2 bases. CDR3 amino acids: CASSLFPSMTGSNTDTQYF. CDR3 nucleotides: TGTGCCAGCAGTTTATTCCCCTCCATGACAGGGTCAAACACAGATACGCAGTATTTT.

The genes are TRBV12-3 or TRBV12-4 and TRBJ2-7; D is ambiguous. CDR3 size: 15 residues. V was trimmed by 2 bases and J by 3 bases, leaving 14 bases between them. The CDR3 protein is CASSLRQSPIYEQYF. CDR3 bases: TGTGCCAGCAGTTTAAGGCAGAGCCCTATCTACGAGCAGTACTTC.

This clonotype appeared many times. V gene TRBV7-2 combines with J gene TRBJ2-7, with D perhaps being TRBD1 or TRBD2 (6 bases each). Trimming took off 1 base at V and 7 bases at J, with 17 bases between the two ends. The CDR3 loop spans 15 amino acids. CDR1 and CDR2 from the germline V gene are SGHTA and FQGNSA. The CDR3 loop is CASSLVGGTPNEQYF. As DNA, the CDR3 is TGTGCCAGCAGCTTAGTTGGGGGGACACCGAATGAGCAGTACTTC.

The chain recombines TRBV24-1 with TRBJ2-1; D is perhaps TRBD2 (6 bases). The germline V and J ends were trimmed by 5 bases and 10 bases, with 8 bases remaining between them. The CDR3 sequence is 11 residues long. CDR1 is KGHDR, CDR2 SFDVKD, per germline. CDR3 in DNA: TGTGCCACCAGTGCTGGACTAGAGCAGTTCTTC. It codes for CATSAGLEQFF.

In this sample, this clonotype turned up a few times. CDR3 DNA: TGCAGCGTTGAGAAAGGGAGGAGCTCCTACAATGAGCAGTTCTTC. Residues: CSVEKGRSSYNEQFF. The chain joins TRBV29-1 to TRBJ2-1; the D gene is possibly TRBD2 (6 bases). The V and J ends lost 3 bases and 0 bases respectively, with 12 bases between them. The CDR3 has 15 residues. Germline loops: CDR1 SQVTM, CDR2 ANQGSEA.

This chain links TRBV5-6 with TRBJ1-5, with D possibly being TRBD1 (6 bases). Germline loops: CDR1 SGHDT, CDR2 YYEEEE. Trimming shortened V by 4 bases and J by 7 bases, and 12 bases separated the two germline ends. The CDR3 runs 13 residues. The CDR3 DNA reads as TGTGCCAGCAGCATGGGGGGGGCACAGCCCCAGCATTTT. Translated, it gives CASSMGGAQPQHF.

This clonotype was recorded a few times. The V and J genes are TRBV7-9 and TRBJ2-1; 10 nucleotides agree with TRBD2. V gave up 5 bases and J gave up 7 bases; unmatched junction bases: 11. Germline V lookup: CDR1 SEHNR, CDR2 FQNEAQ (reference sequence). This CDR3 contains 16 residues. CDR3 protein: CASSHGMGLAYNEQFF. CDR3 nucleotide sequence: TGTGCCAGCAGCCACGGAATGGGACTAGCGTATAATGAGCAGTTCTTC.

This sequence joins TRBV7-6 and TRBJ2-7, with TRBD2 matching 14 bases. Germline CDR1 reads SGHVS; CDR2 reads FNYEAQ. J gave up 3 bases and V 6 bases, and 7 bases lay outside the gene matches. This CDR3 region has 16 residues. CDR3 region: CASSPGTSGSHYEQYF. The DNA of the CDR3 is TGTGCCAGCAGTCCCGGGACTAGCGGGAGTCACTACGAGCAGTACTTC.